This T cell receptor beta chain was captured by sequencing in a study of shared clonotypes between healthy human individuals (dated by TCRdb to the early 2020s). Some background on the complete study: Three men and two women, aged 18 to 49 years, made up the cohort. For each donor, three plates each were used for CD4 naive and CD4 memory, two plates were used for CD8 naive, and one plate was used for CD8 memory. Blood TCR repertoires of 5 or 6 healthy adults were deeply sequenced to estimate repertoire size and the extent of clonotype sharing between individuals. Different laboratories and diverse techniques were used to prepare libraries and sequence TCR repertoires, to increase sequencing depth and limit assay-specific biases. Leukapheresis yielded between about 0.85 and 10 billion PBMCs per donor.

Using the deep immunoSEQ assay, multiplex PCR amplified TCR CDR3 regions from genomic DNA. Genomic DNA extracted from each cell subset was distributed evenly over all wells of several immunoSEQ 96-well plates, and each plate served as one replicate. For sorted subsets, about 0.2 ug genomic DNA, equal to some 28,000 T cell genomes, was loaded into each replicate PCR. The purified libraries were quantified using a Qubit 3.0 fluorometer, sized with a Bioanalyzer 2100, and then quantified again using the KAPA Library Quantification kit. A separate single-read 150-cycle Illumina NextSeq 550 flow cell was used to sequence each immunoSEQ 96-well plate. On the study's bioinformatics: Because only junctional sequences without quality scores were contained in the immunoSEQ output, filtering matching that applied to full-length reads could not be performed. Sequences were annotated with PyIR, a Python wrapper for IgBLAST v1.9, using IMGT germline references to assign V/J genes and CDR3. Reads were removed for weak V/J assignments (E-value above 1e-6), missing CDR3, stop codons, out-of-frame junctions, or ambiguous translated residues. V3J clonotypes were defined as sequences sharing an identical inferred V gene, J gene, and CDR3 amino acid sequence. To compute the percentage overlap between repertoires, the number of shared unique clonotypes was divided by the size of the smaller repertoire. Richness of each repertoire was evaluated using RTK rarefaction, the Chao1 estimator, and Recon v2.1 estimates of unobserved clonotypes. Generation probabilities were computed with OLGA for all TCRbeta clonotypes obtained by the gDNA method from several donors. The immuneACCESS repertoire file appears here via TCRdb, limited to in-frame rearrangements. These files lack a portion of the clones; in checked studies, under half of the deficit traces to unresolved V genes, and the cause of the others is not known. V, J and clone size derive from that table, while D and trimming were established from the DNA sequence. Within this sample are 1,500,000 or so clones, with 97% to 99% of them counted one time only. In total, the top ten clones hold under 0.45% of the sample.

Paper-wide results and their limitations: The genetic and exposure-history diversity represented was limited by the small number of donors. Even with the large sequencing depth, rarefaction of the sorted-subset datasets indicated that sequencing was incomplete. Compared with non-shared clonotypes, the clonotypes found in all four sorted-subset donors had higher generation probabilities. Sampling was restricted to blood, and TCR repertoires in tissues likely differ from the TCR repertoires found in blood. Pairwise subsampling indicated that sequencing depth was expected to affect the degree of clonotype sharing among donors. Sharing across four donors was observed for about 5% of naive CD4, around 3.5% of naive CD8, over 2% of memory CD4, and around 0.4% of memory CD8 clonotypes. Larger estimated clonotype richness was generally found for naive subsets than for memory subsets.

A note on this clone: Its antigen is still unknown. Base quality data are lacking; no much larger clone is found one base away.

The donors were healthy, HIV-negative adults who had no recently reported acute infections or vaccinations. Every donor was a Caucasian adult residing in Nashville, Tennessee, USA. CD4+ T cells were enriched by magnetic negative selection; naive cells were then positively selected on CD45RA, and the negative fraction formed the memory subset. After blood collection by leukapheresis, PBMCs were isolated using Ficoll-Histopaque density gradient centrifugation and then cryopreserved in the vapor phase of liquid nitrogen. Analytical flow cytometry was used to check the purity and quantity of every magnetically sorted T cell population. From each sorted fraction, genomic DNA was isolated and quantified by UV absorbance on a Nanodrop 2000c. Unmatched junction bases come to 8, with V trimmed by 5 bases and J by 2 bases. The germline V gene yields MNHNS for CDR1 and SASEGT for CDR2. Inclusive of the bounding cysteine and phenylalanine, the CDR3 is 15 residues long. CDR3 DNA only is kept here, 45 bases in frame from base 1.

Recombination linked TRBV6-1 to TRBJ2-7; the junction holds 8 bases that match TRBD1. This sequence originates from a man aged 25-45 years in good health. The specimen sequenced was naive CD4+ T cells sorted from blood. The cell subset or site tag for this specimen amounts to: CD45RA+ positively selected. The DNA sequence follows: TGTGCCAGCAGTCGATCCGGGACAGGAGCCTACGAGCAGTACTTC. This encodes CASSRSGTGAYEQYF.